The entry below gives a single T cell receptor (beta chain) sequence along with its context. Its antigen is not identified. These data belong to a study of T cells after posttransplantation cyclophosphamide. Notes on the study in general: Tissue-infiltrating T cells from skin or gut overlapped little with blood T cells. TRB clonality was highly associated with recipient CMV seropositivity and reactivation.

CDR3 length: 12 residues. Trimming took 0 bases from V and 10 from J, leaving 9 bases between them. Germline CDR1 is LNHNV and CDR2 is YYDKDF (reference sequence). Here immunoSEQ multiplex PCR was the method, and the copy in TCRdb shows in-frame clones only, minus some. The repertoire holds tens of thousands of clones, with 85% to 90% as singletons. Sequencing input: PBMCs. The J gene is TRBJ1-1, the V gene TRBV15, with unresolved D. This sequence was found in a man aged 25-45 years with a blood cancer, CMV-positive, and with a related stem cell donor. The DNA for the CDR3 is TGTGCCACCAGCAGAGATCCAGAACGAGCTTTCTTT. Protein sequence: CATSRDPERAFF.